A single sample is the source of the 9 T cell receptor beta chains below, sequenced in a study of immune cell composition in non-small cell lung cancer. Clones were read by immunoSEQ multiplex PCR, and TCRdb kept only the in-frame ones, dropping some. Of roughly 2,500 clones listed, roughly 80% are singletons. The source material was lung tumor tissue. These receptors came from a human donor with non-small cell lung cancer.

CDR3 protein: CASSLDGGANTEAFF. The CDR3 nucleotides are TGTGCCAGCTCCCTGGATGGGGGCGCGAACACTGAAGCTTTCTTT. J is TRBJ1-1 and V is TRBV18; D might be TRBD1 (6 bases). Between the trimmed V and J ends, which lost 6 bases and 1 base, there was a span of 15 bases. Germline loops: CDR1 KGHSH, CDR2 LQKENI. The CDR3 is 15 amino acids.

The chain couples TRBV12-5 to TRBJ2-3; the match to TRBD2 covers 7 bases. Germline CDR1 and CDR2: LGHNT and FRNRAP. V lost 1 base to trimming and J lost 4 bases; unmatched junction nucleotides: 2. The CDR3 extends over 14 amino acids. CDR3 sequence (DNA): TGTGCTAGTGGTTTGGCTCGGGGGGCAGATACGCAGTATTTT. It codes for CASGLARGADTQYF.

This chain connects TRBV7-8 to TRBJ1-2, with D possibly being TRBD1 (6 bases). The CDR3 consists of 15 residues. V dropped 1 base and J dropped 4 bases, with 13 bases sitting between them. The germline gives CDR1 SGHVS, CDR2 FQNEAQ. The CDR3 nucleotides are TGTGCCAGCAGCTTAGGGACAGCTTCTACCTATGGCTACACCTTC. It is translated as CASSLGTASTYGYTF.

The chain combines TRBV7-9 with TRBJ2-5; a weak D match, TRBD1 (5 bases). Trimming removed 5 bases at V and 1 base at J, with 14 bases between. This CDR3 contains 15 residues. The germline V gene encodes CDR1 SEHNR and CDR2 FQNEAQ (reference sequence). CDR3 sequence: CASSPSRVGQETQYF. The CDR3 nucleotides read TGTGCCAGCAGCCCCTCCAGGGTTGGCCAAGAGACCCAGTACTTC. Variable domain in full (rest from reference TRBV7-9 and TRBJ2-5): DTGVSQNPRHKITKRGQNVTFRCDPISEHNRLYWYRQTLGQGPEFLTYFQNEAQLEKSRLLSDRFSAERPKGSFSTLEIQRTEQGDSAMYLCASSPSRVGQETQYFGPGTRLLVL.

The V gene is TRBV11-3, the J gene TRBJ2-1, with D perhaps TRBD2 (5 bases). Between the trimmed V and J ends, which lost 4 bases and 8 bases, there was a span of 12 bases. Per germline, CDR1 SGHNT and CDR2 YENEEA. CDR3 size: 13 residues. The DNA for the CDR3 is TGTGCCAGCAGCTCTCAGGACTCTTATGAGCAGTTCTTC. It specifies CASSSQDSYEQFF.

The genes are TRBV10-2 and TRBJ2-7; 14 bases agree with TRBD2. Trimming cost V 6 bases and J 7 bases; bases outside gene matches: 8. The CDR3 has 15 residues. Germline loops: CDR1 WSHSY, CDR2 SAAADI. The CDR3 DNA is TGCGCCAGCAGCCGACTAGCGGGGGGGCCTGGGGAGCAGTACTTC. As protein: CASSRLAGGPGEQYF.

The rearrangement joins TRBV6-1 to TRBJ1-2; D ambiguous. Germline V gives CDR1 MNHNS, CDR2 SASEGT. Deletions cut 6 bases from V and 6 bases from J, with 14 bases between. CDR3 length: 13 residues. CDR3 nucleotide sequence: TGTGCCAGCAGCCTAAGGGAGGGTAATGGCTACACCTTC. Encoded protein: CASSLREGNGYTF.

The gene calls are TRBV6-5 and TRBJ2-7, with TRBD1 matching over 8 bases. CDR1 and CDR2 from the germline V gene are MNHEY and SVGAGI. The length of the CDR3 is 13 residues. Germline trimming cut 4 bases from V and 7 bases from J; bases unmatched to any gene: 6. The chain's CDR3 is CASSFHTGGEQYF. The CDR3 bases are TGTGCCAGCAGTTTTCACACAGGGGGGGAGCAGTACTTC.

As concerns this clone: The sample carries other DNA sequences with the same CDR3. The CDR3 DNA follows: TGTGCCAGCAGCTTAGGGGGCAGGGGGCGGAATCAGCCCCAGCATTTT. Protein: CASSLGGRGRNQPQHF. This sequence joins TRBV13 and TRBJ1-5, with 8 bases matching TRBD1. The length of the CDR3 is 16 residues. V gave up 0 bases and J gave up 4 bases; unmatched junction bases: 5. The V gene's germline CDR1 is PRHDT and CDR2 FYEKMQ (reference sequence).